These 29 T cell receptor beta chains were sequenced from one sample in a study of T cell responses to AZD1222 COVID-19 vaccine. Using immunoSEQ multiplex PCR, the repertoire was profiled, and TCRdb retains in-frame clones only, with some absent. The table includes 250,000 to 300,000 clones, roughly 93% detected once. The sequences come from peripheral blood, collected 28 days after the second AZD1222 dose. These receptors came from an adult who received the AZD1222 COVID-19 vaccine.

The chain uses TRBV6-5 and TRBJ2-2; D remains unclear. This CDR3 has 12 residues. Germline lookup yields CDR1 MNHEY and CDR2 SVGAGI. V was shortened by 7 bases and J by 5 bases, with 8 bases between the two germline ends. CDR3 loop: CASTDFTGELFF. The CDR3 coding sequence is TGTGCCAGCACCGACTTTACCGGGGAGCTGTTTTTT.

J is TRBJ1-5 and V is TRBV10-1, with a possible D match to TRBD1 (6 bases). V lost 3 bases and J lost 5, with 14 bases in between. The CDR3 loop spans 15 amino acids. Germline CDR1 WNHNN, CDR2 SYGVQD (reference sequence). The CDR3 here is CASSEGGIGDQPQHF. As DNA, the CDR3 is TGCGCCAGCAGTGAAGGGGGGATAGGGGATCAGCCCCAGCATTTT.

The chain is built from TRBV19 and TRBJ2-7; TRBD2 agrees at 8 bases. The CDR3 has 15 amino acids. Germline V gives CDR1 LNHDA, CDR2 SQIVND (reference sequence). V shed 6 bases, J shed 3 bases, and the junction held 10 bases outside the gene matches. The CDR3 region has the DNA TGTGCCAGTAGCCATTCGAGCCTAGCGGGCTACGAGCAGTACTTC. This codes for CASSHSSLAGYEQYF.

V gene TRBV19 combines with J gene TRBJ2-7, with 8 bases matching TRBD2. CDR3 length: 13 amino acids. Germline V CDR1 and CDR2: LNHDA, SQIVND (reference sequence). J lost 8 bases, V lost 5 bases, and 8 bases had no gene match. In nucleotides, the CDR3 is TGTGCCAGTAGTGCAGCTAGCGGGTTCAAGCAGTACTTC. Its protein product is CASSAASGFKQYF.

V gene TRBV9 combines with J gene TRBJ2-1, with D unclear. This CDR3 comprises 16 residues. The germline V and J ends were trimmed by 2 bases and 0 bases, with 12 bases remaining between them. The germline CDR1 and CDR2 sequences are SGDLS and YYNGEE. Here the CDR3 reads CASSVSTGLSYNEQFF. As DNA, the CDR3 is TGTGCCAGCAGCGTCAGTACTGGGCTCTCCTACAATGAGCAGTTCTTC.

The J gene is TRBJ1-5, the V gene TRBV4-1; D not certain. The V gene's germline CDR1 is MGHRA and CDR2 YSYEKL. V dropped 2 bases and J dropped 0 bases, with 8 bases sitting between them. This CDR3 is 15 amino acids long. In nucleotides, the CDR3 is TGCGCCAGCAGCCAAACGTCCAATAGCAATCAGCCCCAGCATTTT. It codes for CASSQTSNSNQPQHF.

The J gene is TRBJ1-2, the V gene TRBV29-1; 8 bases align to TRBD1. Germline V gene data show CDR1 as SQVTM and CDR2 as ANQGSEA. The V and J ends lost 4 bases and 5 bases, in that order; junction bases with no gene match: 6. There are 13 residues in the CDR3. CDR3 in DNA: TGCAGCGTTGGTGGGACAGGTACTTATGGCTACACCTTC. This sequence encodes CSVGGTGTYGYTF.

This clone was picked up one time. The genes are TRBV27 and TRBJ2-5; tentatively, D is TRBD1 or TRBD2 (6 bases each). Germline V CDR1 and CDR2: MNHEY, SMNVEV (reference sequence). This CDR3 comprises 16 residues. Trimming stripped 0 bases from V and 5 bases from J, with 16 bases between. The CDR3 nucleotides are TGTGCCAGCAGTTTATCGGAGGGACACCCCTGGGAGACCCAGTACTTC. This encodes CASSLSEGHPWETQYF.

The J gene is TRBJ1-6, the V gene TRBV6-5; TRBD1 is a possible D gene (6 bases). Trimming cost V 6 bases and J 9 bases, with 15 bases left between them. Germline CDR1 is MNHEY and CDR2 is SVGAGI. The CDR3 has 14 residues. CDR3 sequence reads: CASSRGQRLSPLHF. The CDR3 coding sequence is TGTGCCAGCAGCAGAGGACAGAGACTTTCACCCCTCCACTTT.

The chain couples TRBV5-1 to TRBJ1-1, with TRBD1 matching over 7 bases. The germline V gene has CDR1 SGHRS and CDR2 YFSETQ. The CDR3 loop spans 14 amino acids. The trim removed 2 bases at V and 3 bases at J, leaving 4 bases unmatched. This CDR3 is CASSFSQGDTEAFF. CDR3 nucleotides: TGCGCCAGCAGCTTCTCGCAGGGGGACACTGAAGCTTTCTTT.

This chain joins TRBV11-2 and TRBJ2-5; no definite D call. CDR3 length: 14 amino acids. In germline, CDR1 is SGHAT, CDR2 FQNNGV. V was pared by 3 bases and J by 0 bases, with 8 bases between. CDR3 nucleotides: TGTGCCAGCAGCTTTCACCCGTACCAAGAGACCCAGTACTTC. Its protein is CASSFHPYQETQYF.

This clone was found once. V gene TRBV6-5 combines with J gene TRBJ2-2; possible D gene TRBD2, 5 bases. With 9 bases removed from V and 7 bases from J, the gap between germline ends came to 12 bases. Germline V gives CDR1 MNHEY, CDR2 SVGAGI. This CDR3 has 12 amino acids. CDR3 sequence: CASRGFGGELFF. The DNA for the CDR3 is TGTGCCAGTCGAGGGTTCGGCGGGGAGCTGTTTTTT.

CDR3 sequence reads: CASSYRSLMNTEAFF. CDR3 nucleotides: TGTGCCAGCAGTTATAGATCCTTGATGAACACTGAAGCTTTCTTT. This chain joins TRBV6-5 and TRBJ1-1; D gene ambiguous. The CDR3 spans 15 residues. Germline values: CDR1 MNHEY, CDR2 SVGAGI. V dropped 3 bases and J dropped 0 bases, with 11 bases sitting between them.

The rearrangement uses TRBV3-1 (or the pseudogene TRBV3-2) and TRBJ1-2, with a tentative D call TRBD1 (6 bases). CDR1 and CDR2 from the germline V gene are LGHDT and YNNKEL (reference sequence). The CDR3 spans 13 residues. V was cut by 5 bases and J by 8 bases, with 15 bases left in between. The CDR3 region is CASSEFTGSGYTF. CDR3 nucleotides: TGTGCCAGCAGCGAATTCACAGGGTCCGGCTACACCTTC.

This sequence joins TRBV5-4 and TRBJ2-4, with D possibly being TRBD1 (6 bases). Trimming took off 0 bases at V and 8 bases at J, with 12 bases between the two ends. This CDR3 has 14 amino acids. Germline CDR1 is SGHNT and CDR2 is YYREEE (reference sequence). CDR3 nucleotide sequence: TGTGCCAGCAGCTTGGAACCAGGGGTGTACATTCAGTACTTC. As protein: CASSLEPGVYIQYF.

The gene calls are TRBV7-2 and TRBJ1-4, with D tentatively TRBD1 (6 bases). CDR1 is SGHTA and CDR2 is FQGNSA in the germline V gene. The V gene lost 5 bases and the J gene lost 3 bases, with 13 bases spanning the gap. The CDR3 is made up of 15 amino acids. CDR3 amino acids: CASSLQGFANEKLFF. The CDR3 DNA reads TGTGCCAGCAGCCTACAGGGATTTGCTAATGAAAAACTGTTTTTT.

The rearrangement joins TRBV5-5 to TRBJ2-4; D is perhaps TRBD2 (6 bases). The V end was cut by 1 base, the J end by 7 bases, with 15 bases between. The germline V gene has CDR1 SGHKS and CDR2 YYEKEE (reference sequence). The CDR3 length is 15 residues. This CDR3 reads CASSLYPDRGNIQYF. In nucleotides, the CDR3 is TGTGCCAGCAGCTTGTACCCCGACCGGGGGAACATTCAGTACTTC.

The chain is built from TRBV18 and TRBJ2-2; 10 nucleotides align to TRBD1. The length of the CDR3 is 15 residues. Trimming at V came to 1 base and at J to 5 bases, leaving 1 base not matched to a gene. The germline gives CDR1 KGHSH, CDR2 LQKENI. The CDR3 region has the DNA TGTGCCAGCTCACCACGGGGACAGGGGACCGGGGAGCTGTTTTTT. This translates into CASSPRGQGTGELFF.

This rearrangement joins TRBV2 to TRBJ1-2, with TRBD1 matching 10 bases. J lost 8 bases, V lost 6 bases, and 6 bases had no gene match. CDR3 length equals 13 residues. Per the germline V gene, CDR1 is SNHLY and CDR2 is FYNNEI. The CDR3 protein is CASRSDRGLGYTF. As DNA, the CDR3 is TGTGCCAGCAGATCTGACAGGGGGCTCGGCTACACCTTC.

The chain joins TRBV11-2 to TRBJ2-7; D not resolved. Trimming removed 5 bases at V and 1 base at J, with 3 bases between. Germline CDR1 SGHAT, CDR2 FQNNGV. The CDR3 has 11 residues. This CDR3 is CASSQSYEQYF. The CDR3 DNA reads TGTGCCAGCAGCCAGTCCTACGAGCAGTACTTC.

This sequence joins TRBV18 and TRBJ2-5; D is unclear. V shed 3 bases and J shed 4 bases, with 9 bases lying between them. CDR1 is KGHSH and CDR2 is LQKENI in the germline V gene. The CDR3 spans 13 residues. The CDR3 DNA sequence: TGTGCCAGCTCACCCACGGCCCGAGAGACCCAGTACTTC. The encoded protein is CASSPTARETQYF.

The rearrangement links TRBV18 to TRBJ1-3, with 7 bases aligning to TRBD1. Germline loops: CDR1 KGHSH, CDR2 LQKENI. The CDR3 sequence is 17 residues long. Trimming cost V 1 base and J 0 bases; bases outside gene matches: 6. The CDR3 nucleotides are TGTGCCAGCTCACCACGTGGAGGGGGCAACTCTGGAAACACCATATATTTT. Protein: CASSPRGGGNSGNTIYF. Based on the CDR3 plus reference TRBV18 and TRBJ1-3, the full variable domain is NAGVMQNPRHLVRRRGQEARLRCSPMKGHSHVYWYRQLPEEGLKFMVYLQKENIIDESGMPKERFSAEFPKEGPSILRIQQVVRGDSAAYFCASSPRGGGNSGNTIYFGEGSWLTVV.

The rearrangement uses TRBV6-4 and TRBJ2-5; 10 bases align to TRBD1. CDR1 and CDR2 from the germline V gene are MRHNA and SNTAGT. Trimming at V came to 6 bases and at J to 4 bases, leaving 8 bases not matched to a gene. The CDR3 has 15 residues. DNA for the CDR3: TGTGCCAGCAGCGCCGGGACAGGGGAAGGAGAGACCCAGTACTTC. Translation gives CASSAGTGEGETQYF.

Comments on this clone: Distinct nucleotide sequences in the sample also encode this CDR3. V usage is TRBV18 and J usage is TRBJ1-3, with TRBD1 matching over 7 bases. Germline V lookup: CDR1 KGHSH, CDR2 LQKENI. The J segment lost 2 bases and the V segment lost 3 bases, leaving 1 base of the junction unmatched. This CDR3 is built from 14 residues. Written as DNA, the CDR3 is TGTGCCAGCTCACCTGACAGGGCTGGAAACACCATATATTTT. Translating it yields CASSPDRAGNTIYF. The entire variable domain, with the rest obtained from reference TRBV18 and TRBJ1-3, is as follows: NAGVMQNPRHLVRRRGQEARLRCSPMKGHSHVYWYRQLPEEGLKFMVYLQKENIIDESGMPKERFSAEFPKEGPSILRIQQVVRGDSAAYFCASSPDRAGNTIYFGEGSWLTVV.

The V and J genes are TRBV9 and TRBJ2-5, with TRBD2 matching 8 bases. The length of the CDR3 is 20 residues. V shed 0 bases, J shed 0 bases, and the junction held 16 bases outside the gene matches. The germline V gene encodes CDR1 SGDLS and CDR2 YYNGEE. The DNA for the CDR3 is TGTGCCAGCAGCGTAGCTACTGGTGGCGGGGGGCGAACCCACCAAGAGACCCAGTACTTC. Translation gives CASSVATGGGGRTHQETQYF.

This clone has ten or more counts. The rearrangement links TRBV28 to TRBJ2-7; 10 positions agree with TRBD1. With V trimmed by 5 bases and J by 11 bases, 6 bases remained unmatched. The CDR3 runs 12 residues. Germline CDR1 MDHEN, CDR2 SYDVKM. CDR3 DNA: TGTGCCAGCAGTCTTCCAGGGACAGGGGAGTACTTC. Amino acids: CASSLPGTGEYF.

The chain combines TRBV7-2 with TRBJ1-3, with a possible D match to TRBD1 (5 bases). CDR3 length: 15 residues. The ends were cut back, 5 bases at V and 4 bases at J, with 15 bases in the middle. Germline-derived CDR1 and CDR2 are SGHTA and FQGNSA. This CDR3 is CASSPRGGVGNTIYF. The CDR3 DNA reads TGTGCCAGCAGCCCACGGGGGGGAGTGGGAAACACCATATATTTT.

The rearrangement links TRBV19 to TRBJ2-1; D may be TRBD1 (7 bases). The CDR3 has 16 residues. The germline V gene has CDR1 LNHDA and CDR2 SQIVND (reference sequence). V gave up 6 bases and J gave up 4 bases, with 19 bases separating them. The CDR3 nucleotides are TGTGCCAGTAGAAATAAGGGGGCAGGGAGGTACAATGAGCAGTTCTTC. It specifies CASRNKGAGRYNEQFF.

The CDR3 region is CASSRIMGQLNTGELFF. In nucleotides, the CDR3 is TGTGCCAGCAGCCGAATAATGGGACAGCTGAACACCGGGGAGCTGTTTTTT. The rearrangement uses TRBV5-4 and TRBJ2-2, with 7 nucleotides matching TRBD1. Germline V gene sequence: CDR1 SGHNT, CDR2 YYREEE (reference sequence). This CDR3 comprises 17 residues. J gave up 1 base and V 4 bases, and 10 bases lay outside the gene matches.